This TCR beta chain was recovered during a study of blood T cell repertoires in COVID-19. Study processing details: Reference gene primer amplification gave nucleated cell count estimates. This table comes from immunoSEQ multiplex PCR, and its TCRdb copy is limited to in-frame clones, with some not included. The V and J calls and clone size are taken from that table; D and trimming were inferred from the DNA. The sample lists some 130,000 clones, around 82% occurring once. V lost 1 base and J lost 6, with 10 bases in between. The V gene's germline CDR1 is SGHTA and CDR2 FQGNSA. The CDR3 extends over 15 amino acids.

V usage is TRBV7-2 and J usage is TRBJ1-6, with D tentatively TRBD1 (6 bases). The receptor was isolated from a woman in her thirties who had recovered from COVID-19. The sequenced material came from peripheral blood. As DNA, the CDR3 is TGTGCCAGCAGCTTAGACGTCAGGGGTAATTCACCCCTCCACTTT. It encodes CASSLDVRGNSPLHF.